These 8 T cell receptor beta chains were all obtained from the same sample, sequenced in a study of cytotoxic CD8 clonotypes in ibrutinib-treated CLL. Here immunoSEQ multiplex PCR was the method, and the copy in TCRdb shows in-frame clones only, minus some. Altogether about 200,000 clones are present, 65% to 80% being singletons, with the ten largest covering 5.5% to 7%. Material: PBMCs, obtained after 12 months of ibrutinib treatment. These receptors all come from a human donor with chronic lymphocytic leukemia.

This chain's CDR3 is CASSVNRDNSPLHF. CDR3 nucleotide sequence: TGTGCCAGCAGCGTGAACAGGGATAATTCACCCCTCCACTTT. The rearrangement joins TRBV9 to TRBJ1-6; a possible D gene is TRBD1 (6 bases). CDR1 and CDR2 from the germline V gene are SGDLS and YYNGEE. Trimming removed 2 bases from V and 5 bases from J, with 8 bases in between. CDR3 size: 14 residues. Full variable domain (outside the CDR3, taken from reference TRBV9 and TRBJ1-6): DSGVTQTPKHLITATGQRVTLRCSPRSGDLSVYWYQQSLDQGLQFLIQYYNGEERAKGNILERFSAQQFPDLHSELNLSSLELGDSALYFCASSVNRDNSPLHFGNGTRLTVT.

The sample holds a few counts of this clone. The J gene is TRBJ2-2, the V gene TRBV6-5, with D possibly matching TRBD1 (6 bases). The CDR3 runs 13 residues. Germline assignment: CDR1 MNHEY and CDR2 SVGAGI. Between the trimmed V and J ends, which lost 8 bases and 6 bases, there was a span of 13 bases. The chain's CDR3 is CASEGVDSGELFF. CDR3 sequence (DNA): TGTGCCAGCGAGGGGGTCGACTCCGGGGAGCTGTTTTTT.

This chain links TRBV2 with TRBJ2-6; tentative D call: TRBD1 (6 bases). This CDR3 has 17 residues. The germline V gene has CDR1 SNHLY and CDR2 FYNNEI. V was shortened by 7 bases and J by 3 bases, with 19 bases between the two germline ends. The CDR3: CASTKDRMVGGANVLTF. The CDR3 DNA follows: TGTGCCAGCACTAAAGACAGGATGGTAGGTGGGGCCAACGTCCTGACTTTC.

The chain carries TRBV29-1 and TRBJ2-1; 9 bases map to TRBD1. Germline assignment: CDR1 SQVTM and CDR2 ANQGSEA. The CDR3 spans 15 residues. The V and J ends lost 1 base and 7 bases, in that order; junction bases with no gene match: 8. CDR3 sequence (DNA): TGCAGCGTTGAAGGAGGGGGGACAGGGAATAATGAGCAGTTCTTC. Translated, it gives CSVEGGGTGNNEQFF.

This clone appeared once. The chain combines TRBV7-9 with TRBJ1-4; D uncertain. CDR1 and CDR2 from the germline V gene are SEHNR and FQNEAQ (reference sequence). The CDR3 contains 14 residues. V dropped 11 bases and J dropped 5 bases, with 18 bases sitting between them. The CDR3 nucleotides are TGTGCCGTTAACAGCGGGCTATTAAATGAAAAACTGTTTTTT. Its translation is CAVNSGLLNEKLFF. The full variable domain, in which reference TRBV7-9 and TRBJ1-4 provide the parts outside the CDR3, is DTGVSQNPRHKITKRGQNVTFRCDPISEHNRLYWYRQTLGQGPEFLTYFQNEAQLEKSRLLSDRFSAERPKGSFSTLEIQRTEQGDSAMYLCAVNSGLLNEKLFFGSGTQLSVL.

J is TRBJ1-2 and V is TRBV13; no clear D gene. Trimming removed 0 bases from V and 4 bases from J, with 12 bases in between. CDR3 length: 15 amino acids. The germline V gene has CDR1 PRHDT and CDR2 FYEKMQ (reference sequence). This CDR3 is CASSLGGRSVYGYTF. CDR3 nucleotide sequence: TGTGCCAGCAGCTTAGGCGGGAGATCCGTCTATGGCTACACCTTC.

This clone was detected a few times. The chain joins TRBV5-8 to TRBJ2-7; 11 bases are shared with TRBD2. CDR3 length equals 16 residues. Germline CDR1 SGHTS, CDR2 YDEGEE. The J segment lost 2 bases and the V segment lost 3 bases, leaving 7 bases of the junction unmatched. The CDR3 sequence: CASSWTGTSGPYEQYF. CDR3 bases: TGTGCCAGCAGCTGGACTGGGACTAGCGGACCCTACGAGCAGTACTTC.

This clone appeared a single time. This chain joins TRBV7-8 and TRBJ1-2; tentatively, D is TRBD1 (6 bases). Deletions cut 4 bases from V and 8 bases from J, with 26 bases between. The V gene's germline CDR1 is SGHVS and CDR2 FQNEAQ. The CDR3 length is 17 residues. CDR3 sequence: CASSSQNLLNRESGYTF. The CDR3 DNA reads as TGTGCCAGCAGCTCACAAAACTTACTTAACAGGGAGTCCGGCTACACCTTC.